Presented here are 3 T cell receptor beta chains from one specimen sequenced in a study of cytomegalovirus exposure and HLA in healthy donors listed by TCRdb under 2017. The method was the immunoSEQ multiplex PCR assay. This is the immuneACCESS table as TCRdb keeps it, with only in-frame sequences that have V and J called. A part of the clones is gone; compared with another copy, unresolved V genes explain less than half, and the rest is unexplained. The sample contains some 120,000 clones, about 96% of them found a single time. The ten most abundant clones make up 1.5% to 2% of the sample. Sequencing was done on a sample of PBMCs. The receptor set was obtained from a man aged 18 to 30 in good health and CMV-seronegative.

The chain is built from TRBV6-6 and TRBJ1-2, with D hard to call. V was trimmed by 6 bases and J by 3 bases, leaving 11 bases between them. Germline-derived CDR1 and CDR2 are MNHNY and SVGAGI (reference sequence). The CDR3 totals 13 residues. This CDR3 reads CASRYQAHYGYTF. CDR3 in DNA: TGTGCCAGCAGATATCAGGCGCACTATGGCTACACCTTC.

This chain connects TRBV9 to TRBJ2-1; 11 positions agree with TRBD2. The CDR3 extends over 16 amino acids. Germline-derived CDR1 and CDR2 are SGDLS and YYNGEE. Trimming removed 2 bases from V and 7 bases from J; junction bases left unmatched: 8. The CDR3 nucleotides are TGTGCCAGCAGCGTGCTAGCGGGAGGAGGAGTAAATGAGCAGTTCTTC. Translated, it gives CASSVLAGGGVNEQFF. The entire variable domain, with the rest obtained from reference TRBV9 and TRBJ2-1, is as follows: DSGVTQTPKHLITATGQRVTLRCSPRSGDLSVYWYQQSLDQGLQFLIQYYNGEERAKGNILERFSAQQFPDLHSELNLSSLELGDSALYFCASSVLAGGGVNEQFFGPGTRLTVL.

The chain uses TRBV18 and TRBJ2-3; 7 bases are shared with TRBD2. V was clipped by 6 bases and J by 3 bases; unmatched bases: 12. CDR3 size: 16 residues. From germline, CDR1 is KGHSH and CDR2 LQKENI. The CDR3 coding sequence is TGTGCCAGCTCCCCTCCGGGGGGTCTTCTGACAGATACGCAGTATTTT. Residues: CASSPPGGLLTDTQYF.